Listed here are 6 T cell receptor beta chains from one sample, sequenced in a study of cytomegalovirus exposure and HLA in healthy donors. The PCR had 60 Vbeta and 13 Jbeta primers. Profiled with immunoSEQ multiplex PCR; TCRdb holds only in-frame clones, not every one. The data hold about 57,000 clones, with approximately 70% observed a single time. Sequenced input: PBMCs. Source of these receptors: a woman aged 45-59 years in good health and CMV-seronegative.

This clone was detected only a few times. The V gene is TRBV18, the J gene TRBJ2-5; 8 bases align to TRBD1. The V and J ends lost 6 bases and 1 base, in that order; junction bases with no gene match: 4. Germline V gene data show CDR1 as KGHSH and CDR2 as LQKENI. The CDR3 spans 14 residues. The CDR3 DNA sequence: TGTGCCAGCTCCTTGGGACAGGCCCAAGAGACCCAGTACTTC. Translation gives CASSLGQAQETQYF.

The V call is TRBV5-5, the J call TRBJ1-1; no firm D call. The germline gives CDR1 SGHKS, CDR2 YYEKEE (reference sequence). Trimming left V 1 base short and J 3 bases short, with 7 bases between. The CDR3 is 13 residues long. The CDR3 sequence is CASSLWSDTEAFF. The CDR3 nucleotides are TGTGCCAGCAGCTTGTGGAGTGACACTGAAGCTTTCTTT.

J is TRBJ1-3 and V is TRBV18, with D perhaps matching TRBD1 (6 bases). Germline V gene data show CDR1 as KGHSH and CDR2 as LQKENI. The CDR3 runs 15 residues. Trimming took off 6 bases at V and 4 bases at J, with 16 bases between the two ends. The CDR3 coding sequence is TGTGCCAGCTCCCCAGGACAGCCGCCAGGAAACACCATATATTTT. This gives the protein CASSPGQPPGNTIYF.

This clone appeared a few times. V and J are TRBV27 and TRBJ2-6; tentatively, D is TRBD1 (5 bases). The CDR3 is 16 amino acids. Between the trimmed V and J ends, which lost 6 bases and 0 bases, there was a span of 12 bases. Germline loops: CDR1 MNHEY, CDR2 SMNVEV (reference sequence). CDR3 nucleotide sequence: TGTGCCAGCAGCGACAGTGGAGTCTCTGGGGCCAACGTCCTGACTTTC. Its translation: CASSDSGVSGANVLTF. Full variable domain (rest looked up from reference TRBV27 and TRBJ2-6): EAQVTQNPRYLITVTGKKLTVTCSQNMNHEYMSWYRQDPGLGLRQIYYSMNVEVTDKGDVPEGYKVSRKEKRNFPLILESPSPNQTSLYFCASSDSGVSGANVLTFGAGSRLTVL.

This clone was detected a few times. This same CDR3 is encoded by further DNA sequences in the sample. V and J are TRBV7-9 and TRBJ1-5; 9 nucleotides agree with TRBD1. Germline V gives CDR1 SEHNR, CDR2 FQNEAQ (reference sequence). V gave up 3 bases and J gave up 7 bases; unmatched junction bases: 4. The CDR3 runs 14 residues. CDR3 sequence (DNA): TGTGCCAGCAGCTTGGGACAGGGTGGACAGCCCCAGCATTTT. It encodes CASSLGQGGQPQHF.

The rearrangement links TRBV29-1 to TRBJ2-3; 11 bases are a match to TRBD1. This CDR3 spans 19 amino acids. Germline trimming cut 4 bases from V and 1 base from J; bases unmatched to any gene: 16. Germline V gene data show CDR1 as SQVTM and CDR2 as ANQGSEA. CDR3 sequence: CSVAGSGTGGRRGTDTQYF. The CDR3 bases are TGCAGCGTTGCGGGATCCGGGACAGGGGGGAGGAGGGGCACAGATACGCAGTATTTT.